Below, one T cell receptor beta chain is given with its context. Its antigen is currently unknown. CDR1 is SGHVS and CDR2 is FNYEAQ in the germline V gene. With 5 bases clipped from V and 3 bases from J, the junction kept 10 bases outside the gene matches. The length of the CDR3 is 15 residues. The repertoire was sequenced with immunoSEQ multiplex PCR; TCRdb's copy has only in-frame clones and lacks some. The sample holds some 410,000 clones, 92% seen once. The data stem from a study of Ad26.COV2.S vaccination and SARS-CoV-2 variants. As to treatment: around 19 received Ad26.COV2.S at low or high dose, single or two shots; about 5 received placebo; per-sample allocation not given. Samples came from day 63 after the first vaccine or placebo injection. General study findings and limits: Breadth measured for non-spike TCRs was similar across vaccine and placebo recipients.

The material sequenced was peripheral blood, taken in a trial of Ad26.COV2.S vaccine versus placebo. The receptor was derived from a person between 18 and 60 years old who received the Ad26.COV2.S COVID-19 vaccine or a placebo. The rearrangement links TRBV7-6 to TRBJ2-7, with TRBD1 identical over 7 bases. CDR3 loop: CASSRRQGLYYEQYF. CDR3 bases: TGTGCCAGCAGCCGCCGACAGGGATTATACTACGAGCAGTACTTC.